This TCR beta chain was observed in a study of T cell responses to AZD1222 COVID-19 vaccine. Findings and limits, study-wide: Donor demographics were predominantly white British with a female majority; clonal diversity may be underestimated. Nearly half of spike-specific TCRs reportedly target unmutated variant regions. CD4 TCRs associated with vaccination spanned spike, dominating at 160-218 and 743-854.

The CDR3 sequence is 16 residues long. The germline gives CDR1 MNHEY, CDR2 SVGAGI. The V gene lost 6 bases and the J gene lost 6 bases, with 18 bases spanning the gap. Remarks on this clone: The antigen is undetermined.

Data came from immunoSEQ multiplex PCR; TCRdb stores just in-frame clones and leaves some out. Among approximately 100,000 clones listed, about 88% were seen once. The source material was peripheral blood, sampled on day 0 of AZD1222 vaccination. The TCR sequence derives from an adult in good health. The chain recombines TRBV6-5 with TRBJ1-6, with D unclear. The CDR3 region is CASSYGVLTLNSPLHF. Here the CDR3 DNA reads TGTGCCAGCAGCTACGGAGTTCTTACCCTTAATTCACCCCTCCACTTT.